The 28 T cell receptor beta chains in this list originate from one sample, sequenced in a study of a mutant IDH1 vaccine in newly diagnosed glioma (dated by TCRdb to about 2021). The library came from the immunoSEQ multiplex PCR assay. The immuneACCESS repertoire file appears here via TCRdb, limited to in-frame rearrangements. These files lack a portion of the clones; in checked studies, under half of the deficit traces to unresolved V genes, and the cause of the others is not known. Here the sample has around 50,000 clones; roughly 90% occur a single time. The ten biggest clones cover roughly 2.4% of the sample. This sample's time point label indicates: baseline, week 1 (first vaccination visit). In light of the paper, this sample's treatment or condition label describes: pre-vaccination baseline after standard-of-care therapy. This sample comprised PBMCs, obtained from a glioma patient treated with radiotherapy, temozolomide or both. The source is a man aged 35 to 55 with glioma.

The chain uses TRBV9 and TRBJ2-3; 12 nucleotides align to TRBD2. This CDR3 spans 16 amino acids. J was trimmed by 7 bases and V by 0 bases; bases with no gene match: 6. The germline V gene has CDR1 SGDLS and CDR2 YYNGEE. CDR3 in amino acids: CASSVAGLAGGYTQYF. The CDR3 DNA is TGTGCCAGCAGCGTAGCAGGGCTAGCGGGAGGGTATACGCAGTATTTT.

The rearrangement links TRBV4-3 to TRBJ2-1; D not certain. V lost 4 bases, J lost 1 base, and 11 bases lay in between. Germline V gene lookup returns CDR1 LGHNA and CDR2 YSLEER. The CDR3 has 15 amino acids. CDR3 loop: CASSLGDSSYNEQFF. The DNA for the CDR3 is TGCGCCAGCAGCCTAGGAGACTCGTCCTACAATGAGCAGTTCTTC.

The rearrangement joins TRBV7-2 to TRBJ2-2; D may be TRBD1 (5 bases). Per germline, CDR1 SGHTA and CDR2 FQGNSA. This CDR3 is built from 14 residues. V dropped 1 base and J dropped 2 bases, with 5 bases sitting between them. DNA of the CDR3: TGTGCCAGCAGCTTAGGGACAAACACCGGGGAGCTGTTTTTT. Translating gives CASSLGTNTGELFF.

The genes are TRBV5-1 and TRBJ1-5; D gene unclear. CDR3 length: 15 residues. CDR1 is SGHRS and CDR2 is YFSETQ in the germline V gene. Trimming cost V 0 bases and J 0 bases, with 7 bases left between them. CDR3 sequence: CASSLGEFSNQPQHF. The DNA for the CDR3 is TGCGCCAGCAGCTTGGGGGAATTTAGCAATCAGCCCCAGCATTTT.

The chain recombines TRBV7-2 with TRBJ2-3; 9 positions agree with TRBD2. Losses at the gene ends were 5 bases for V and 5 bases for J; bases not matched to a gene: 11. CDR1 and CDR2 from the germline V gene are SGHTA and FQGNSA. The CDR3 loop spans 16 amino acids. CDR3 bases: TGTGCCAGCAGCCGCTATAGCGGGAGAGGGGTAGATACGCAGTATTTT. This translates into CASSRYSGRGVDTQYF.

This chain uses TRBV20-1 with TRBJ1-1; TRBD1 might be the D (5 bases). Trimming removed 5 bases from V and 7 bases from J, with 8 bases in between. Germline V gene sequence: CDR1 DFQATT, CDR2 SNEGSKA (reference sequence). CDR3 length: 10 amino acids. The CDR3 is CSAGDGEAFF. The CDR3 nucleotides read TGCAGTGCTGGGGACGGTGAAGCTTTCTTT.

V and J are TRBV25-1 and TRBJ2-5; D not resolved. The CDR3 covers 13 residues. In germline, CDR1 is MGHDK, CDR2 SYGVNS. V lost 4 bases and J lost 3, with 9 bases in between. Here the CDR3 reads CASSAPNEETQYF. The CDR3 DNA is TGTGCCAGCAGTGCACCCAATGAAGAGACCCAGTACTTC.

V is TRBV4-1 and J is TRBJ2-3; D unresolved. V lost 1 base and J 2 bases, leaving 10 bases between the germline ends. Per the germline V gene, CDR1 is MGHRA and CDR2 is YSYEKL. This CDR3 has 15 residues. DNA for the CDR3: TGCGCCAGCAGCCAAGTTCTCTCCCCCACAGATACGCAGTATTTT. Translated: CASSQVLSPTDTQYF.

The chain couples TRBV7-9 to TRBJ1-2, with D possibly being TRBD1 (6 bases). This CDR3 spans 15 amino acids. With 2 bases removed from V and 3 bases from J, the gap between germline ends came to 13 bases. Per germline, CDR1 SEHNR and CDR2 FQNEAQ (reference sequence). This CDR3 is CASSLNSRGDYGYTF. DNA for the CDR3: TGTGCCAGCAGCTTAAATTCCAGGGGTGACTATGGCTACACCTTC. Combining the CDR3 with reference TRBV7-9 and TRBJ1-2 gives the whole variable domain DTGVSQNPRHKITKRGQNVTFRCDPISEHNRLYWYRQTLGQGPEFLTYFQNEAQLEKSRLLSDRFSAERPKGSFSTLEIQRTEQGDSAMYLCASSLNSRGDYGYTFGSGTRLTVV.

CDR3 in DNA: TGTGCCAGTAACAACCGGGACAATGAAGCTTTCTTT. This translates into CASNNRDNEAFF. This chain uses TRBV19 with TRBJ1-1; the D gene is possibly TRBD1 (6 bases). The V and J ends lost 7 bases and 7 bases respectively, with 13 bases between them. The CDR3 is made up of 12 amino acids. CDR1 LNHDA and CDR2 SQIVND come from the germline V gene (reference sequence). Full variable domain (outside the CDR3, taken from reference TRBV19 and TRBJ1-1): DGGITQSPKYLFRKEGQNVTLSCEQNLNHDAMYWYRQDPGQGLRLIYYSQIVNDFQKGDIAEGYSVSREKKESFPLTVTSAQKNPTAFYLCASNNRDNEAFFGQGTRLTVV.

The sample holds a few counts of this clone. DNA for the CDR3: TGTGCCAGTAGCTGGGAAAGGGGTTTTAGCAATCAGCCCCAGCATTTT. This sequence encodes CASSWERGFSNQPQHF. The gene calls are TRBV19 and TRBJ1-5; D possibly corresponds to TRBD1 (5 bases). Germline values: CDR1 LNHDA, CDR2 SQIVND (reference sequence). The ends were cut back, 6 bases at V and 0 bases at J, with 15 bases in the middle. The CDR3 has 16 residues.

As to this clone: Other DNA sequences in the same sample also yield this CDR3. The chain is built from TRBV6-5 and TRBJ2-7; possibly TRBD2 for D (5 bases). The CDR3 has 15 amino acids. V gave up 0 bases and J gave up 0 bases, with 9 bases separating them. The germline gives CDR1 MNHEY, CDR2 SVGAGI. Here the CDR3 reads CASSYSRSGSYEQYF. As DNA, the CDR3 is TGTGCCAGCAGTTACTCCAGGAGCGGCTCCTACGAGCAGTACTTC.

This clone came up a few times. The chain links TRBV7-9 to TRBJ1-5; tentatively, D is TRBD1 (6 bases). The germline V gene has CDR1 SEHNR and CDR2 FQNEAQ (reference sequence). V was shortened by 3 bases and J by 4 bases, with 10 bases between the two germline ends. There are 14 residues in the CDR3. CDR3 DNA: TGTGCCAGCAGCTTCGGGACACCTAATCAGCCCCAGCATTTT. This sequence encodes CASSFGTPNQPQHF.

The rearrangement uses TRBV7-2 and TRBJ2-3; no reliable D call. The V and J ends lost 2 bases and 1 base respectively, with 10 bases between them. The CDR3 is made up of 15 amino acids. In germline, CDR1 is SGHTA, CDR2 FQGNSA. The CDR3 loop is CASSLSVSRTDTQYF. Written as DNA, the CDR3 is TGTGCCAGCAGCTTAAGCGTTTCACGCACAGATACGCAGTATTTT.

The chain links TRBV11-2 to TRBJ1-1; tentatively, D is TRBD1 (5 bases). CDR1 is SGHAT, CDR2 FQNNGV, per germline. V was clipped by 5 bases and J by 0 bases, with 19 bases between them. This CDR3 is built from 17 residues. The CDR3: CASSVRDGTFLNTEAFF. For the CDR3, the DNA is TGTGCCAGCAGCGTCCGGGACGGAACCTTCCTGAACACTGAAGCTTTCTTT.

The J gene is TRBJ2-2, the V gene TRBV6-5; D is undetermined. The CDR3 spans 14 residues. The V gene lost 7 bases and the J gene lost 2 bases, with 11 bases spanning the gap. In germline, CDR1 is MNHEY, CDR2 SVGAGI. CDR3: CASKTSFNTGELFF. In DNA, the CDR3 is TGTGCCAGCAAAACCTCGTTTAACACCGGGGAGCTGTTTTTT.

This chain uses TRBV6-6 with TRBJ1-5, with D unclear. The CDR3 is 15 amino acids. Germline-derived CDR1 and CDR2 are MNHNY and SVGAGI (reference sequence). The ends were cut back, 6 bases at V and 4 bases at J, with 16 bases in the middle. CDR3 DNA: TGTGCCAGCAGCCGGACCGGCCTCAAGAATCAGCCCCAGCATTTT. Protein sequence: CASSRTGLKNQPQHF.

The J gene is TRBJ1-2, the V gene TRBV2; D is uncertain. The length of the CDR3 is 11 residues. Germline CDR1 is SNHLY and CDR2 is FYNNEI. V gave up 9 bases and J gave up 8 bases, with 13 bases separating them. The CDR3 bases are TGTGCCAGTCAGAGCGGTCTGGGCTACACCTTC. This encodes CASQSGLGYTF.

The chain recombines TRBV29-1 with TRBJ1-5; D is uncertain. Germline CDR1 SQVTM, CDR2 ANQGSEA. The V end was cut by 7 bases, the J end by 4 bases, with 14 bases between. The length of the CDR3 is 13 residues. Here the CDR3 DNA reads TGCAGCGGGAAGACGGGCCCGAATCAGCCCCAGCATTTT. Encoded protein: CSGKTGPNQPQHF.

The gene calls are TRBV14 and TRBJ2-7, with D unresolved. The germline V gene has CDR1 SGHDN and CDR2 FVKESK. This CDR3 spans 12 amino acids. The V end was cut by 3 bases, the J end by 7 bases, with 10 bases between. CDR3 residues: CASSHRFPEQYF. In nucleotides, the CDR3 is TGTGCCAGCAGCCACCGGTTCCCGGAGCAGTACTTC. Full variable domain (outside the CDR3, taken from reference TRBV14 and TRBJ2-7): EAGVTQFPSHSVIEKGQTVTLRCDPISGHDNLYWYRRVMGKEIKFLLHFVKESKQDESGMPNNRFLAERTGGTYSTLKVQPAELEDSGVYFCASSHRFPEQYFGPGTRLTVT.

The chain joins TRBV29-1 to TRBJ1-1; possible D gene TRBD1, 5 bases. The CDR3 contains 14 residues. Deletions cut 6 bases from V and 6 bases from J, with 20 bases between. The germline V gene has CDR1 SQVTM and CDR2 ANQGSEA. DNA for the CDR3: TGCAGCGTACTTAGGGACCGGGTTAGGCCTGAAGCTTTCTTT. Its protein is CSVLRDRVRPEAFF.

The chain combines TRBV28 with TRBJ1-6, with no clear D. This CDR3 region has 15 residues. Germline V gene data show CDR1 as MDHEN and CDR2 as SYDVKM. The V gene lost 7 bases and the J gene lost 1 base, with 11 bases spanning the gap. The CDR3 is CASTPIVSYNSPLHF. The CDR3 region has the DNA TGTGCCAGCACCCCTATTGTGTCCTATAATTCACCCCTCCACTTT.

The chain employs TRBV4-1 and TRBJ2-7; D might be TRBD1 (5 bases). CDR1 and CDR2 from the germline V gene are MGHRA and YSYEKL. V lost 3 bases and J lost 5, with 20 bases in between. This CDR3 region has 16 residues. The CDR3 bases are TGCGCCAGCAGCCAGGCTTACAGGTTGGTCTGGAACGAGCAGTACTTC. The encoded protein is CASSQAYRLVWNEQYF.

This clone has a single count. CDR3 sequence reads: CASTPGGVYEKLFF. In DNA form, the CDR3 reads TGTGCCAGCACTCCGGGGGGGGTCTACGAAAAACTGTTTTTT. The V gene is TRBV7-6, the J gene TRBJ1-4, with D perhaps matching TRBD1 (5 bases). The V gene's germline CDR1 is SGHVS and CDR2 FNYEAQ. The CDR3 spans 14 residues. The V end lost 7 bases, the J end lost 8 bases, and 17 bases lay between the germline ends.

V and J are TRBV10-3 and TRBJ1-3; D is possibly TRBD1 (5 bases). This CDR3 contains 16 residues. CDR1 is ENHRY, CDR2 SYGVKD, per germline. Trimming pared 0 bases from V and 0 bases from J, leaving 9 bases between. The CDR3 DNA is TGTGCCATCAGTGAGTCGGAGGGGCGCTCTGGAAACACCATATATTTT. Encoded protein: CAISESEGRSGNTIYF.

The chain links TRBV9 to TRBJ2-5; 12 bases fit TRBD1. Germline trimming cut 1 base from V and 7 bases from J; bases unmatched to any gene: 5. The V gene's germline CDR1 is SGDLS and CDR2 YYNGEE. This CDR3 region has 15 residues. The CDR3 DNA reads TGTGCCAGCAGCGTAACGGGACAGGGGGCCGGGACCCAGTACTTC. As protein: CASSVTGQGAGTQYF.

The rearrangement joins TRBV28 to TRBJ2-2; TRBD2 might be the D (6 bases). There are 13 residues in the CDR3. Germline V lookup: CDR1 MDHEN, CDR2 SYDVKM. V lost 11 bases and J lost 4, with 14 bases in between. The CDR3 nucleotides read TGTGCCGGTCTTAGCGGAATCACCGGGGAGCTGTTTTTT. Encoded protein: CAGLSGITGELFF.

The table lists this clone with a count of one. The chain is built from TRBV7-2 and TRBJ1-1; perhaps TRBD1 as D (6 bases). Germline assignment: CDR1 SGHTA and CDR2 FQGNSA. V was cut by 5 bases and J by 5 bases, with 15 bases left in between. This CDR3 region has 14 residues. CDR3 coding DNA: TGTGCCAGCAGCCCCGGAAGGGGGGGAACTGAAGCTTTCTTT. It encodes CASSPGRGGTEAFF.